The 4 T cell receptor beta chains in this list originate from one sample, sequenced in a study of shared clonotypes between healthy human individuals. Sequencing was performed with immunoSEQ multiplex PCR; in TCRdb, only in-frame clones are kept and a portion is missing. The table has around 1.4 million clones, approximately 98.5% seen once. What was sequenced was naive CD4+ T cells sorted from blood. Subset noted: CD45RA+ positively selected. The receptors here all came from a man younger than 45 in good health.

The rearrangement links TRBV6-5 to TRBJ2-1; 9 positions match TRBD2. In germline, CDR1 is MNHEY, CDR2 SVGAGI. V dropped 4 bases and J dropped 1; count of bases not matched to a gene: 5. The CDR3 spans 16 residues. The CDR3, as DNA: TGTGCCAGCAGTTTAGCGGGAGTAGGGTCCTACAATGAGCAGTTCTTC. Its translation: CASSLAGVGSYNEQFF.

The chain joins TRBV18 to TRBJ1-1; D not resolved. The CDR3 runs to 15 residues. Looked up from germline, CDR1 is KGHSH and CDR2 is LQKENI. V shed 3 bases and J shed 0 bases, with 11 bases lying between them. The CDR3 nucleotides are TGTGCCAGCTCACCCCTCTCAGACTTGAACACTGAAGCTTTCTTT. Protein product: CASSPLSDLNTEAFF.

This clone was detected only once. The rearrangement uses TRBV7-9 and TRBJ1-4; no firm D call. The CDR3 is made up of 13 amino acids. Germline V gene sequence: CDR1 SEHNR, CDR2 FQNEAQ (reference sequence). With 3 bases removed from V and 6 bases from J, the gap between germline ends came to 8 bases. This CDR3 is CASSFRVDEKLFF. The CDR3 DNA sequence: TGTGCCAGCAGCTTTCGGGTAGATGAAAAACTGTTTTTT.

The V gene is TRBV12-5, the J gene TRBJ2-1; tentative D call: TRBD2 (6 bases). Germline CDR1 reads LGHNT; CDR2 reads FRNRAP. Between the trimmed V and J ends, which lost 3 bases and 6 bases, there was a span of 12 bases. There are 14 residues in the CDR3. The CDR3 reads CASGLSAGRNEQFF. The DNA for the CDR3 is TGTGCTAGTGGTTTATCGGCGGGGCGCAATGAGCAGTTCTTC.